Listed below are T cell receptor beta chains from one sample, sequenced in a study of T cells in Graves' hyperthyroidism and ophthalmopathy. TCRdb used MiXCR to reprocess the multiplex PCR reads, holding one entry per CDR3 protein. The data hold roughly 520,000 distinct CDR3 sequences, with around 22% observed a single time. Specimen: blood. The receptors originated from a woman aged 25 to 45 with Graves' ophthalmopathy. Each CDR3 is given without its conserved first and last residue. Not all rows give a size; the values are once, few, many and, for expanded clones, a class.

- TRBJ2-5 TRBV12-3/TRBV12-4 ARGGLAQETQY
few TRBJ1-4 TRBV6-1 ASSDRSGGAGEKLF
many TRBJ2-7 TRBV12-3/TRBV12-4 ASSFGGAREQY
many TRBJ2-5 TRBV20-1 SARRGVPGETQY
few TRBJ2-7 TRBV30 AWTHGGGGTRQY
many TRBJ1-1 TRBV4-1 ASSQDRGSMNTEAF
many TRBJ2-5 TRBV20-1 SAINWRGVQETQY
- TRBJ1-5 TRBV20-1 SASVGYSNQPQH
few TRBJ1-5 TRBV2 ASSEAPGSNQPQH
- TRBJ2-7 TRBV7-3 ASSSTGATGEQY
few TRBJ1-2 TRBV20-1 SARDGQGYGYT
- TRBJ1-1 TRBV4-3 ASSQLGRGMNTEAF
many TRBJ1-1 TRBV6-1 ASLAWDTEAF
many TRBJ2-7 TRBV12-3/TRBV12-4 ASSFGQIYEQY
few TRBJ2-5 TRBV3-1 ASSQARTSGRVLETQY
many TRBJ1-6 TRBV30 AWSVQWGPNSPLH
- TRBJ1-2 TRBV5-5 ASSLRYGYT
many TRBJ1-1 TRBV27 ASSFQGAGRNTEAF
many TRBJ1-2 TRBV12-3/TRBV12-4 ASSLGQGYNYGYT
few TRBJ2-5 TRBV29-1 SALPGQRGETQY
- TRBJ1-1 TRBV24-1 ATKGMRGTDAF
many TRBJ2-5 TRBV6-1 AVVGQETQY
- TRBJ1-2 TRBV12-3/TRBV12-4 ASTQGPNYGYT
many TRBJ2-5 TRBV6-2/TRBV6-3 ASSLQGPAGTQY
many TRBJ1-2 TRBV27 ASRADTSNYGYT
many TRBJ1-1 TRBV6-2/TRBV6-3 ASRTPPNTENTEAF
- TRBJ2-2 TRBV12-3/TRBV12-4 ASSLRVASGELF
many TRBJ1-2 TRBV6-1 ASSTGTGRTNYGYT
- TRBJ2-5 TRBV5-6 ASSSSTEETQY
few TRBJ2-2 TRBV11-1 ASSPIPGLAPNTGELF
many TRBJ2-2 TRBV19 ASRKTSGGNTGELF
many TRBJ1-6 TRBV7-6 ASSLSGGNSPLH
- TRBJ2-5 TRBV11-2 ASSSRGGEPTTQETQY
- TRBJ1-1 TRBV2 ASGMYVEAF
- TRBJ1-5 TRBV9 ASSVEAGVQPQH
few TRBJ1-5 TRBV27 ASTSLEKHRGNQPQH
- TRBJ1-1 TRBV20-1 SAPRGSRAF
- TRBJ2-7 TRBV6-2/TRBV6-3 ASSLGLYREQY
many TRBJ1-2 TRBV6-1 ASSEGTFGQGGGYT
- TRBJ1-1 TRBV11-1 ASSVGRDRRYMNTEAF
- TRBJ1-1 TRBV30 AWRSRAYTEAF
few TRBJ2-5 TRBV30 AWSPGLQETQY
many TRBJ2-5 TRBV29-1 SVEGVEDRRRETQY
- TRBJ1-2 TRBV14 ASSQDLHGTAYYGYT
many TRBJ1-1 TRBV12-3/TRBV12-4 ASSLDFGTEAF
many TRBJ1-1 TRBV6-2/TRBV6-3 ATVLQADTEAF
many TRBJ1-1 TRBV2 ASNRDRVGTEAF